The clone carrying this T cell receptor (beta chain) came up many times. The antigen is unknown. TCRbeta library preparation incorporated unique molecular identifiers. Each CDR3 protein is one row after TCRdb ran MiXCR on the PCR reads. Of 210,000 or so distinct CDR3 sequences detected, roughly 11% appear once; the ten largest clones hold roughly 27%. This entry belongs to a study of T-cell reconstitution after alpha-beta-depleted transplantation in children. Study-wide points: Approximately two months post-transplant, alpha-beta T cells reportedly originated from several hundred expanded graft clones. By one year post-transplant, T-cell counts and diversity largely arose from T cells that were newly produced.

The TCR comes from a child under two years old with acute myeloid leukemia, due to receive a stem cell transplant. The input for sequencing was PBMCs, taken before TCRalphabeta/CD19-depleted stem cell transplant.

The CDR3 region is CASSSYRGWDTGELFF. DNA for the CDR3: TGTGCCAGCAGTTCCTACCGGGGATGGGACACCGGGGAGCTGTTTTTT. This rearrangement joins TRBV12-3 or TRBV12-4 to TRBJ2-2; tentative D call: TRBD2 (5 bases). Between the trimmed V and J ends, which lost 4 bases and 3 bases, there was a span of 15 bases. CDR3 length: 16 residues.